This T cell receptor (beta chain) was obtained from a study of technical replicates of blood from several donors. The germline V gene has CDR1 SEHNR and CDR2 FQNEAQ (reference sequence). V was pared by 4 bases and J by 6 bases, with 12 bases between. The CDR3 totals 13 residues. Using immunoSEQ multiplex PCR, the repertoire was profiled, and TCRdb retains in-frame clones only, with some absent. The repertoire holds about 15,000 clones, with around 80% as singletons. Sequencing was done on a sample of PBMCs. The chain employs TRBV7-9 and TRBJ2-5; no firm D call. This sequence was found in a human donor in good health. Here the CDR3 reads CASSSMTPQTQYF. CDR3 bases: TGTGCCAGCAGCTCCATGACACCTCAGACCCAGTACTTC. Combining the CDR3 with reference TRBV7-9 and TRBJ2-5 gives the whole variable domain DTGVSQNPRHKITKRGQNVTFRCDPISEHNRLYWYRQTLGQGPEFLTYFQNEAQLEKSRLLSDRFSAERPKGSFSTLEIQRTEQGDSAMYLCASSSMTPQTQYFGPGTRLLVL.